Listed below are T cell receptor beta chains from one sample, sequenced in a study of response to subunit inactivated influenza vaccine. MiXCR, applied by TCRdb to the RT-PCR reads, yields one record per CDR3 protein. The table shows around 300,000 distinct CDR3 sequences, with roughly 20% occurring only once. The sample was PBMCs from blood, taken less than 22 months after vaccination. The receptors were sampled from a man between 50 and 75 years old who received an inactivated influenza vaccine. Each CDR3 is given with its conserved first and last residue. Each record gives: V gene, D gene, clone size, J gene, CDR3 protein, CDR3 DNA. The D gene is left open where the match is weak. A clone size is listed for some rows: how often the clone was seen (once, few, many), or a class if it is expanded.

TRBV7-2	TRBD2	.	TRBJ2-1	CASSQGLAGVDNEQFF	TGTGCCAGCAGCCAGGGACTAGCGGGAGTGGACAATGAGCAGTTCTTC
TRBV21-1	.	.	TRBJ1-5	CAHVEGSQSVGNQPQHF	TGTGCCCACGTTGAGGGGTCCCAATCGGTGGGCAATCAGCCCCAGCATTTT
TRBV12-3/TRBV12-4	.	.	TRBJ1-2	CASSPTGEAYGYTF	TGTGCCAGCAGTCCTACGGGGGAAGCCTATGGCTACACCTTC
TRBV25-1	.	few	TRBJ1-6	CASGVVPLHF	TGTGCCAGCGGGGTAGTCCCCCTCCACTTT
TRBV2	.	few	TRBJ1-6	CASSVQGTNSPLHF	TGTGCCAGCAGCGTACAGGGAACTAATTCACCCCTCCACTTT
TRBV7-6	.	few	TRBJ2-2	CASSPRPDANTGELFF	TGTGCCAGCAGCCCCCGGCCGGATGCGAACACCGGGGAGCTGTTTTTT
TRBV20-1	.	many	TRBJ1-2	CSARVRTYGYTF	TGCAGTGCTAGGGTCAGGACATATGGCTACACCTTC
TRBV20-1	TRBD1	.	TRBJ1-2	CRSIYLPGTGYRKRAGYTF	TGCAGATCTATTTACCTTCCGGGGACAGGTTACCGAAAACGGGCTGGCTACACCTTC
TRBV29-1	.	few	TRBJ1-4	CSAETGYNEKLFF	TGCAGCGCCGAAACAGGGTATAATGAAAAACTGTTTTTT
TRBV29-1	.	few	TRBJ1-2	CSVEEGQLSYGYTF	TGCAGCGTTGAAGAAGGACAGCTTTCTTATGGCTACACCTTC
TRBV7-2	.	many	TRBJ1-2	CASSSQIRGLDGYTF	TGTGCCAGCAGCTCCCAAATTAGGGGTTTGGATGGCTACACCTTC
TRBV5-5	TRBD1	many	TRBJ1-2	CASSSVLTGEGGYTF	TGTGCCAGCAGCTCGGTTCTGACAGGGGAGGGTGGCTACACCTTC
TRBV4-2	.	many	TRBJ1-3	CASSQDPGSENTIYF	TGTGCCAGCAGCCAAGACCCGGGCTCTGAAAACACCATATATTTT
TRBV20-1	TRBD2	many	TRBJ2-2	CSAREAGVDGELFF	TGCAGTGCTAGAGAAGCGGGAGTTGACGGGGAGCTGTTTTTT
TRBV29-1	.	few	TRBJ2-5	CSVRLMYQETQYF	TGCAGCGTTCGGCTCATGTACCAAGAGACCCAGTACTTC
TRBV5-6	.	many	TRBJ1-5	CASSSRYQPQHF	TGTGCCAGCAGCTCCCGCTATCAGCCCCAGCATTTT
TRBV6-2/TRBV6-3	.	few	TRBJ1-1	CASSYSPGRDTEAFF	TGTGCCAGCAGTTACTCTCCGGGGAGAGACACTGAAGCTTTCTTT
TRBV30	.	.	TRBJ1-3	CAWSNSGNTIYF	TGTGCCTGGAGCAACTCTGGAAACACCATATATTTT
TRBV5-1	TRBD1	few	TRBJ1-6	CASSVTGNNSPLHF	TGCGCCAGCAGCGTGACAGGGAACAATTCACCCCTCCACTTT
TRBV7-9	.	few	TRBJ2-1	CASSLMGGMANEQFF	TGTGCCAGCAGCTTAATGGGTGGGATGGCCAATGAGCAGTTCTTC
TRBV4-1	TRBD1	.	TRBJ1-1	CASSPLTGTEAFF	TGCGCCAGCAGCCCGCTGACAGGGACGGAGGCTTTCTTT
TRBV7-9	TRBD1	.	TRBJ1-2	CASSLARDRANYGYTF	TGTGCCAGCAGCTTAGCTCGGGACAGGGCTAACTATGGCTACACCTTC
TRBV7-9	.	.	TRBJ1-1	CASSLLTRTTEAFF	TGTGCCAGCAGTTTACTCACCAGGACCACTGAAGCTTTCTTT
TRBV14	.	many	TRBJ1-3	CASSQDARRGNTIYF	TGTGCCAGCAGCCAAGATGCCAGGCGTGGAAACACCATATATTTT
TRBV3-1	.	.	TRBJ1-2	CASSQADTGSYGYTF	TGTGCCAGCAGCCAGGCCGACACAGGGTCCTATGGCTACACCTTC
TRBV12-3/TRBV12-4	.	.	TRBJ2-7	CASSLALLDYEQYF	TGTGCCAGCAGTTTAGCGTTACTAGACTACGAGCAGTACTTC
TRBV12-3/TRBV12-4	.	many	TRBJ1-5	CASSWAGNGQPQHF	TGTGCCAGCAGTTGGGCAGGCAACGGACAGCCCCAGCATTTT
TRBV27	.	.	TRBJ2-2	CASSLTRTNTGELFF	TGTGCCAGCAGTTTAACCCGGACAAACACCGGGGAGCTGTTTTTT
TRBV11-2	.	.	TRBJ2-7	CASSPSPWGYEQYF	TGTGCCAGCAGCCCGTCCCCTTGGGGCTACGAGCAGTACTTC
TRBV6-1	TRBD2	few	TRBJ2-7	CASRNLAGGLSYEQYF	TGTGCCAGCAGAAACTTAGCGGGGGGGCTCTCCTACGAGCAGTACTTC
TRBV28	TRBD1	few	TRBJ2-7	CAGGQSSYEQYF	TGTGCCGGGGGACAGAGCTCCTACGAGCAGTACTTC
TRBV7-2	.	many	TRBJ1-2	CASSSDSYGYTF	TGTGCCAGCAGCTCGGACAGCTATGGCTACACCTTC
TRBV24-1	TRBD1	.	TRBJ2-3	CATSDAQTRDSSKTTDTQYF	TGTGCCACCAGTGATGCGCAAACCCGGGACAGTTCCAAAACCACAGATACGCAGTATTTT
TRBV11-3	TRBD2	.	TRBJ2-7	CASSLDLRGGDEQYF	TGTGCCAGCAGCTTAGATCTCCGGGGGGGTGACGAGCAGTACTTC
TRBV5-4	TRBD1	few	TRBJ2-7	CASSWDRNEQYF	TGTGCCAGCAGCTGGGACAGGAACGAGCAGTACTTC
TRBV18	TRBD1	.	TRBJ2-3	CASSQPGQGAQNTQYF	TGTGCCAGCTCACAACCGGGACAGGGGGCGCAGAATACGCAGTATTTT
TRBV27	TRBD1	.	TRBJ1-6	CASRPPRDRHFRSSYNSPLHF	TGTGCCAGCAGACCGCCCCGGGACAGACATTTCAGGAGCTCCTATAATTCACCCCTCCACTTT
TRBV2	TRBD1	once	TRBJ2-7	CASSGTGGSSYEQYF	TGTGCCAGCAGTGGGACAGGGGGTAGCTCCTACGAGCAGTACTTC
TRBV20-1	TRBD2	.	TRBJ2-3	CSAPTSGGATDTQYF	TGCAGTGCGCCAACAAGCGGGGGGGCGACAGATACGCAGTATTTT
TRBV6-2/TRBV6-3	.	few	TRBJ2-7	CASSYPRGALSYEQYF	TGTGCCAGCAGTTACCCCCGGGGGGCCCTCTCCTACGAGCAGTACTTC
TRBV28	.	few	TRBJ1-5	CASTHRRKAGNQPQHF	TGTGCCAGCACCCATCGGCGAAAGGCAGGCAATCAGCCCCAGCATTTT
TRBV29-1	TRBD2	few	TRBJ2-7	CSVLGLAGVRFQSYEQYF	TGCAGCGTCCTAGGACTAGCGGGAGTACGCTTTCAGTCCTACGAGCAGTACTTC
TRBV24-1	.	.	TRBJ1-2	CATSDSRTESYYTF	TGTGCCACCAGTGATTCCCGGACAGAGTCGTACTACACCTTC
TRBV6-2/TRBV6-3	TRBD2	.	TRBJ2-1	CASSYWSLREGTEQFF	TGTGCCAGCAGTTACTGGTCTCTGCGGGAGGGCACTGAGCAGTTCTTC
TRBV5-1	.	many	TRBJ1-5	CASSLAGNSNQPQHF	TGCGCCAGCAGCTTGGCCGGGAACTCGAATCAGCCCCAGCATTTT